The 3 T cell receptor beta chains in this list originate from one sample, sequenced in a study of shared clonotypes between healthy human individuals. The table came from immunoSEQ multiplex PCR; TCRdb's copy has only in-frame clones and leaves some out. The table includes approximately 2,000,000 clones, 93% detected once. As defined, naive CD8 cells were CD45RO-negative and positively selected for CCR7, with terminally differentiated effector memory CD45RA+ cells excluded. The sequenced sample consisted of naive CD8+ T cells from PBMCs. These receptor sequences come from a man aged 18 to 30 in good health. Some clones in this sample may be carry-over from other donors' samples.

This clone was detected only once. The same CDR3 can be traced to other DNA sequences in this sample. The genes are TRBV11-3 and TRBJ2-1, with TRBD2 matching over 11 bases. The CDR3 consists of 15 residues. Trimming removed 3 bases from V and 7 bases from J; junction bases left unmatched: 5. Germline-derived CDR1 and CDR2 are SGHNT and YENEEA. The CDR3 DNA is TGTGCCAGCAGCTTGGGGACTAGCGGATCTAATGAGCAGTTCTTC. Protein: CASSLGTSGSNEQFF.

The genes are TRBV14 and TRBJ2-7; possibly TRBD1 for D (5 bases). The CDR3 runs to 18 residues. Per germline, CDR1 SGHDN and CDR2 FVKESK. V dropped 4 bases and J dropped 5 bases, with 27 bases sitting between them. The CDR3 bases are TGTGCCAGCAGCCTCACTTTGAGACCGTCCAAGTTGGGGCACGAGCAGTACTTC. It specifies CASSLTLRPSKLGHEQYF.

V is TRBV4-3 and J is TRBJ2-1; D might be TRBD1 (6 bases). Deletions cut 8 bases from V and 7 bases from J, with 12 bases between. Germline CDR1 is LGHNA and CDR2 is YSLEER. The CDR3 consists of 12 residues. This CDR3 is CASAWGRNEQFF. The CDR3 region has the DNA TGCGCCAGCGCATGGGGGCGGAATGAGCAGTTCTTC.